Following are 20 T cell receptor beta chains from one sample sequenced in a study of cytomegalovirus exposure and HLA in healthy donors (TCRdb year 2017). Receptors were amplified or captured by the immunoSEQ multiplex PCR assay. The multiplex PCR relied on a mix of 60 forward primers for TCR Vbeta segments and 13 reverse primers for TCR Jbeta segments. This immuneACCESS table, as held by TCRdb, lists in-frame sequences with V and J called but not all clones. Of the missing ones, under half trace to an unresolved V gene in checked studies; the others have no known cause. Present in this sample are some 160,000 clones, roughly 80% of which were seen just once. The ten largest clones add up to approximately 2.1% of the sample. Sequencing was done on a sample of PBMCs. Every receptor here comes from a male donor in good health and CMV-seronegative.

The chain has TRBV5-1 and TRBJ2-6, with D perhaps TRBD1 (5 bases). Germline V gene sequence: CDR1 SGHRS, CDR2 YFSETQ. The V end lost 4 bases, the J end lost 0 bases, and 11 bases lay between the germline ends. The CDR3 is made up of 16 amino acids. CDR3 loop: CASSPRTSSGANVLTF. CDR3 nucleotide sequence: TGCGCCAGCAGCCCGCGGACAAGCTCTGGGGCCAACGTCCTGACTTTC.

The chain carries TRBV9 and TRBJ1-6; 7 nucleotides line up with TRBD1. The germline V gene encodes CDR1 SGDLS and CDR2 YYNGEE. This CDR3 is 16 amino acids long. V lost 2 bases to trimming and J lost 2 bases; unmatched junction nucleotides: 4. The CDR3 nucleotides read TGTGCCAGCAGCGTGGGACAGAGGACCTATAATTCACCCCTCCACTTT. This codes for CASSVGQRTYNSPLHF.

The chain carries TRBV29-1 and TRBJ1-1; the D gene is possibly TRBD1 (6 bases). CDR1 and CDR2 (germline): SQVTM, ANQGSEA. There are 11 residues in the CDR3. The V and J ends lost 4 bases and 8 bases respectively, with 11 bases between them. The CDR3 sequence: CSVVRGVEAFF. In DNA, the CDR3 is TGCAGCGTTGTCAGGGGTGTAGAAGCTTTCTTT.

The chain employs TRBV6-5 and TRBJ1-5, with 7 bases aligning to TRBD1. In germline, CDR1 is MNHEY, CDR2 SVGAGI. The V segment lost 0 bases and the J segment 7 bases; nucleotides outside the gene matches: 9. There are 16 residues in the CDR3. CDR3 protein: CASSYSATGSGQPQHF. The CDR3 nucleotides are TGTGCCAGCAGTTACTCGGCGACAGGGTCGGGACAGCCCCAGCATTTT.

This clone was seen a single time. The J gene is TRBJ1-1, the V gene TRBV6-1, with D unclear. The length of the CDR3 is 12 residues. Germline CDR1 is MNHNS and CDR2 is SASEGT. Trimming removed 5 bases at V and 4 bases at J, with 8 bases between. CDR3 in amino acids: CASSNLFTEAFF. The DNA for the CDR3 is TGTGCCAGCAGTAATCTATTCACTGAAGCTTTCTTT.

This clone showed up just once. This chain connects TRBV11-2 to TRBJ2-7; 9 bases are shared with TRBD1. The CDR3 has 15 amino acids. The germline V gene encodes CDR1 SGHAT and CDR2 FQNNGV. With V trimmed by 5 bases and J by 4 bases, 9 bases remained unmatched. The CDR3 sequence: CASSDRDRAPYEQYF. The CDR3 coding sequence is TGTGCCAGCAGCGACCGGGACAGGGCCCCTTACGAGCAGTACTTC. The whole variable domain, filled in from reference TRBV11-2 and TRBJ2-7, reads EAGVAQSPRYKIIEKRQSVAFWCNPISGHATLYWYQQILGQGPKLLIQFQNNGVVDDSQLPKDRFSAERLKGVDSTLKIQPAKLEDSAVYLCASSDRDRAPYEQYFGPGTRLTVT.

Turning to this clone: One end of the junction does not line up with germline, which may come from a read error. The chain couples TRBV19 to TRBJ1-5; perhaps TRBD1 as D (5 bases). This CDR3 region has 13 residues. Germline CDR1 is LNHDA and CDR2 is SQIVND (reference sequence). CDR3 protein: CAGRGNPNQPQHF. CDR3 DNA sequence: TGTGCCGGTAGGGGCAATCCCAATCAGCCCCAGCATTTT.

The V gene is TRBV2, the J gene TRBJ2-6, with 7 positions matching TRBD1. The CDR3 covers 15 residues. Germline V gives CDR1 SNHLY, CDR2 FYNNEI. Trimming took 6 bases from V and 0 from J; bases not matched to a gene: 2. The CDR3 coding sequence is TGTGCCAGCAGGACAGGGAACTCTGGGGCCAACGTCCTGACTTTC. Translating gives CASRTGNSGANVLTF.

The V gene is TRBV27, the J gene TRBJ2-7, with a weak D call TRBD2 (6 bases). Trimming pared 1 base from V and 6 bases from J, leaving 13 bases between. CDR3 length: 14 amino acids. Germline values: CDR1 MNHEY, CDR2 SMNVEV (reference sequence). This CDR3 is CASSLFAGRSEQYF. As DNA, the CDR3 is TGTGCCAGCAGTTTATTCGCGGGACGGAGCGAGCAGTACTTC.

V and J are TRBV5-1 and TRBJ1-1; TRBD1 aligns across 10 bases. This CDR3 is 15 amino acids long. Trimming removed 3 bases from V and 4 bases from J; junction bases left unmatched: 6. Looked up from germline, CDR1 is SGHRS and CDR2 is YFSETQ. This chain's CDR3 is CASSWRQGATTEAFF. In DNA, the CDR3 is TGCGCCAGCAGCTGGAGACAGGGGGCTACCACTGAAGCTTTCTTT.

The J gene is TRBJ2-7, the V gene TRBV15; a possible D gene is TRBD1 (5 bases). CDR1 is LNHNV, CDR2 YYDKDF, per germline (reference sequence). The V and J ends lost 8 bases and 3 bases respectively, with 17 bases between them. The CDR3 loop spans 14 amino acids. CDR3 protein: CATGQTTGDYEQYF. CDR3 bases: TGTGCCACCGGTCAAACAACAGGAGACTACGAGCAGTACTTC.

The chain couples TRBV5-4 to TRBJ1-4; TRBD1 is a possible D gene (5 bases). The CDR3 consists of 13 residues. From germline, CDR1 is SGHNT and CDR2 YYREEE (reference sequence). The V gene lost 2 bases and the J gene lost 7 bases, with 9 bases spanning the gap. Here the CDR3 DNA reads TGTGCCAGCAGCTTTAGGGGCCTTGAAAAACTGTTTTTT. Residues: CASSFRGLEKLFF.

V usage is TRBV6-6 and J usage is TRBJ1-5, with no clear D. CDR1 and CDR2 (germline): MNHNY, SVGAGI (reference sequence). Trimming took 0 bases from V and 8 from J, leaving 8 bases between them. The CDR3 consists of 13 residues. The CDR3, as DNA: TGTGCCAGCAGTTACTCGACACCCGAGCCCCAGCATTTT. It yields the protein CASSYSTPEPQHF.

This chain connects TRBV6-5 to TRBJ2-5; 7 bases are a match to TRBD1. CDR1 and CDR2 from the germline V gene are MNHEY and SVGAGI. CDR3 size: 15 residues. The V segment lost 4 bases and the J segment 3 bases; nucleotides outside the gene matches: 8. For the CDR3, the DNA is TGTGCCAGCAGTTTCCAAAACAGGGGAAAAGAGACCCAGTACTTC. This codes for CASSFQNRGKETQYF.

The genes are TRBV11-2 and TRBJ1-2; 8 positions match TRBD1. The CDR3 consists of 14 residues. J gave up 7 bases and V 8 bases, and 12 bases lay outside the gene matches. Germline CDR1 reads SGHAT; CDR2 reads FQNNGV. The CDR3 here is CASGLGQGSSGYTF. In DNA, the CDR3 is TGTGCCAGCGGACTAGGACAGGGATCATCTGGCTACACCTTC.

The J gene is TRBJ2-7, the V gene TRBV7-8; 7 nucleotides align to TRBD1. After removal of 7 bases from V and 2 bases from J, the junction contained 8 bases not matched to a gene. The germline CDR1 and CDR2 sequences are SGHVS and FQNEAQ. This CDR3 region has 14 residues. The CDR3 protein is CASTPPGGAYEQYF. The CDR3 DNA is TGTGCCAGCACGCCCCCAGGGGGAGCCTACGAGCAGTACTTC.

The sample holds a few counts of this clone. The chain carries TRBV6-6 and TRBJ2-1; TRBD2 aligns across 9 bases. The CDR3 extends over 15 amino acids. V dropped 5 bases and J dropped 3; count of bases not matched to a gene: 5. From germline, CDR1 is MNHNY and CDR2 SVGAGI (reference sequence). The CDR3 here is CASSPRGGDYNEQFF. Written as DNA, the CDR3 is TGTGCCAGCAGTCCGCGGGGGGGTGACTACAATGAGCAGTTCTTC.

The gene calls are TRBV5-4 and TRBJ1-6; the D is unclear. The V gene's germline CDR1 is SGHNT and CDR2 YYREEE (reference sequence). The CDR3 contains 13 residues. The V end lost 7 bases, the J end lost 8 bases, and 13 bases lay between the germline ends. The DNA for the CDR3 is TGTGCCAGCCGACGGGAACGGGATTCACCCCTCCACTTT. This translates into CASRRERDSPLHF.

This chain links TRBV6-6 with TRBJ2-1, with 13 positions matching TRBD2. The CDR3 is 15 amino acids. Germline values: CDR1 MNHNY, CDR2 SVGAGI (reference sequence). J lost 5 bases, V lost 6 bases, and 4 bases had no gene match. The CDR3 sequence: CASSRTSGGDNEQFF. The CDR3 DNA reads TGTGCCAGCAGCAGAACTAGCGGGGGGGACAATGAGCAGTTCTTC.

Comment on this clone: Mismatch with germline at one junction end may stem from a read error. The chain carries TRBV27 and TRBJ2-7; perhaps TRBD2 as D (6 bases). Germline values: CDR1 MNHEY, CDR2 SMNVEV (reference sequence). The length of the CDR3 is 15 residues. The CDR3 nucleotides read TGTGCCAGCAGTTTAGTGGGCGCGGGACGTATCGAGCAGTGCTTC. Residues: CASSLVGAGRIEQCF.